Following are 5 T cell receptor beta chains from one sample sequenced in a study. TCRdb re-derived calls from the 5' RACE reads in MiXCR, one entry per CDR3 protein. The sample has approximately 53,000 distinct CDR3 sequences; 25% to 30% are singletons. Specimen: tumor-infiltrating memory CD4+ T cells sorted from the breast tumor. Subset specified: memory CD4+ T cells, CD4+CD45RO+CD25-. All receptors derive from a female donor with breast cancer.

The chain uses TRBV24-1 and TRBJ2-7; TRBD1 might be the D (6 bases). Germline V CDR1 and CDR2: KGHDR, SFDVKD. CDR3 size: 14 residues. Trimming shortened V by 4 bases and J by 2 bases, and 11 bases separated the two germline ends. The CDR3 DNA reads as TGTGCCACCAGTGAGTACCGACAGGCCTACGAGCAGTACTTC. Translated, it gives CATSEYRQAYEQYF.

This clonotype was counted a few times. A junction end diverges from the germline sequence, so it may reflect a read error. This chain joins TRBV20-1 and TRBJ1-2; D gene ambiguous. Germline V gene data show CDR1 as DFQATT and CDR2 as SNEGSKA (reference sequence). The CDR3 sequence is 9 residues long. The CDR3 DNA reads as TGCAGTGCTGGGCGGGTCCGCGCCTTC. Translation gives CSAGRVRAF.

In this sample, this clonotype turned up a few times. V and J are TRBV6-5 and TRBJ1-2; no clear D gene. Germline CDR1 is MNHEY and CDR2 is SVGAGI. There are 13 residues in the CDR3. The V end was cut by 2 bases, the J end by 4 bases, with 8 bases between. CDR3 region: CASSYRQSYGYTF. As DNA, the CDR3 is TGTGCCAGCAGTTACCGGCAGTCCTATGGCTACACCTTC.

Turning to this clonotype: A much larger clone sits a single nucleotide away, making a read error possible. The V and J genes are TRBV29-1 and TRBJ2-7, with D tentatively TRBD1 or TRBD2 (6 bases each). Between the trimmed V and J ends, which lost 3 bases and 7 bases, there was a span of 16 bases. From germline, CDR1 is SQVTM and CDR2 ANQGSEA. This CDR3 contains 13 residues. The CDR3 sequence: CSVDGGGGGEQYF. CDR3 DNA sequence: TGCAGCGTTGATGGGGGCGGCGGAGGGGAGCAGTACTTC.

V usage is TRBV6-1 and J usage is TRBJ2-7; maybe TRBD2 (6 bases). The V end lost 3 bases, the J end lost 3 bases, and 9 bases lay between the germline ends. The CDR3 loop spans 13 amino acids. From germline, CDR1 is MNHNS and CDR2 SASEGT. CDR3: CASSESGDYEQYF. CDR3 DNA sequence: TGTGCCAGCAGTGAGTCGGGGGACTACGAGCAGTACTTC.